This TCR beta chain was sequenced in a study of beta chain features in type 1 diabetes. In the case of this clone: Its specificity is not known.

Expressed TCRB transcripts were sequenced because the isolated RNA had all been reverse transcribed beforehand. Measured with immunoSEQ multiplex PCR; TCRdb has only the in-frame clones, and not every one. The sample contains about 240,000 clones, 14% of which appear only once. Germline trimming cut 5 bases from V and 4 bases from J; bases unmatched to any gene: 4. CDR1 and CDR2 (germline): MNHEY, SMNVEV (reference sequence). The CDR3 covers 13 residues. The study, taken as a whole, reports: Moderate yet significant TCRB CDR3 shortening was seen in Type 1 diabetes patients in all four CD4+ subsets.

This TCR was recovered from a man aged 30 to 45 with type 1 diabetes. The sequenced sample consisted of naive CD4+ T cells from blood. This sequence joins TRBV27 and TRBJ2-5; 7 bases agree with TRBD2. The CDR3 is CASSREGRETQYF. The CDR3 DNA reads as TGTGCCAGCAGTAGGGAGGGCCGAGAGACCCAGTACTTC.